The 18 T cell receptor beta chains listed next were all sequenced from one sample in a study of monozygotic twins with inflammatory bowel disease (dated by TCRdb to the late 2010s). Library prep was done by 5' RACE. Sequencing was performed on an Illumina HiSeq 2500. Once TCRdb had reprocessed the reads, it stored one entry per CDR3 protein sequence and supplied no DNA. The table for this sample lists under 130,000 distinct CDR3 sequences. The ten biggest clones cover roughly 1.9% of the sample. The source material was blood. These receptors came from a human donor with ulcerative colitis or Crohn's disease, or a healthy co-twin of an affected twin (not recorded which).

The chain links TRBV6-5 to TRBJ1-5; TCRdb lists TRBD1, though no DNA is available to test this call. The CDR3 contains 13 residues. In germline, CDR1 is MNHEY, CDR2 SVGAGI. This CDR3 is CASKGQGNQPQHF.

The V gene is TRBV4-3, the J gene TRBJ2-7. The CDR3 spans 15 residues. Germline assignment: CDR1 LGHNA and CDR2 YSLEER. CDR3: CASSQEIGMRHEQYF.

The chain links TRBV3-1 to TRBJ2-5; the D call of TRBD1 rests on TCRdb alone, since no DNA is present to check it. Germline lookup yields CDR1 LGHDT and CDR2 YNNKEL (reference sequence). The CDR3 runs to 15 residues. Here the CDR3 reads CASSEKTGIQETQYF.

The chain combines TRBV5-5 with TRBJ2-5; TCRdb indicates TRBD1, and absent DNA this call remains unverified. The CDR3 spans 15 residues. Germline V lookup: CDR1 SGHKS, CDR2 YYEKEE (reference sequence). This CDR3 is CASTSSRQGRETQYF.

This sequence joins TRBV10-3 and TRBJ2-7. The CDR3 sequence is 11 residues long. Germline-derived CDR1 and CDR2 are ENHRY and SYGVKD. The CDR3 sequence is CAISELDEQYF.

The chain is built from TRBV12-3 or TRBV12-4 and TRBJ2-7; TCRdb reports TRBD2, a call that lacks DNA to check it against. The CDR3 consists of 16 residues. The CDR3 sequence: CASSRRTSGSIDEQYF.

This rearrangement joins TRBV10-1 to TRBJ2-7; TCRdb lists TRBD2, though no DNA is available to test this call. CDR1 and CDR2 (germline): WNHNN, SYGVQD (reference sequence). The CDR3 extends over 17 amino acids. The CDR3 spells CASSERKTSGRPDEQYF.

V and J are TRBV25-1 and TRBJ2-1; no DNA is available, so the TRBD1 call from TCRdb remains unchecked. This CDR3 is built from 15 residues. CDR1 is MGHDK, CDR2 SYGVNS, per germline. The CDR3 loop is CASRQGATLPERQFF.

The chain carries TRBV15 and TRBJ1-2. The CDR3 spans 14 residues. In germline, CDR1 is LNHNV, CDR2 YYDKDF (reference sequence). The CDR3: CATSSAAANYGYTF.

The chain combines TRBV9 with TRBJ2-7. This CDR3 contains 14 residues. CDR1 and CDR2 from the germline V gene are SGDLS and YYNGEE. CDR3 protein: CASSVDLNRYEQYF.

The gene calls are TRBV12-3 or TRBV12-4 and TRBJ2-7; the TRBD2 assignment by TCRdb is unverifiable without DNA. CDR3 length: 13 amino acids. The CDR3 is CASSPRTISEQYF.

The genes are TRBV11-1 and TRBJ2-3; TCRdb outputs TRBD1, but without DNA this stays unchecked. Germline CDR1 reads SGHAT; CDR2 reads FQDESV (reference sequence). This CDR3 region has 19 residues. The CDR3 spells CASSLGERRGPTGTDTQYF.

The chain joins TRBV12-3 or TRBV12-4 to TRBJ1-2; TCRdb proposes TRBD1, but this gene call is untestable without DNA. This CDR3 has 14 residues. CDR3 protein: CASSFRPDNYGYTF.

CDR3 sequence: CASSFTQGYADTQYF. This chain connects TRBV28 to TRBJ2-3; TCRdb indicates TRBD1, and absent DNA this call remains unverified. This CDR3 contains 15 residues. Germline V gene sequence: CDR1 MDHEN, CDR2 SYDVKM. The complete variable domain, with remaining parts taken from reference TRBV28 and TRBJ2-3, reads DVKVTQSSRYLVKRTGEKVFLECVQDMDHENMFWYRQDPGLGLRLIYFSYDVKMKEKGDIPEGYSVSREKKERFSLILESASTNQTSMYLCASSFTQGYADTQYFGPGTRLTVL.

This chain links TRBV5-1 with TRBJ2-6. CDR1 is SGHRS and CDR2 is YFSETQ in the germline V gene. The CDR3 spans 14 residues. The CDR3 protein is CASSSVAGANVLTF. The entire variable domain, with the rest obtained from reference TRBV5-1 and TRBJ2-6, is as follows: KAGVTQTPRYLIKTRGQQVTLSCSPISGHRSVSWYQQTPGQGLQFLFEYFSETQRNKGNFPGRFSGRQFSNSRSEMNVSTLELGDSALYLCASSSVAGANVLTFGAGSRLTVL.

The chain has TRBV4-3 and TRBJ2-7; as DNA is missing, the TRBD2 call by TCRdb cannot be tested. This CDR3 region has 16 residues. Germline V gives CDR1 LGHNA, CDR2 YSLEER. CDR3 residues: CASSQGVGTSSYEQYF.

The V gene is TRBV20-1, the J gene TRBJ2-1; TCRdb's D call, TRBD2, is unchecked because there is no DNA. Germline loops: CDR1 DFQATT, CDR2 SNEGSKA (reference sequence). CDR3 size: 13 residues. The CDR3 spells CSASMTSGRIISF.

The V and J genes are TRBV28 and TRBJ1-3; TCRdb outputs TRBD1, but without DNA this stays unchecked. In germline, CDR1 is MDHEN, CDR2 SYDVKM. The CDR3 extends over 13 amino acids. This CDR3 is CATGVSSGNTIYF.